This TCR beta chain derives from a study of cytomegalovirus exposure and HLA in healthy donors. The V gene's germline CDR1 is MDHEN and CDR2 SYDVKM. Trimming cost V 8 bases and J 10 bases, with 12 bases left between them. The CDR3 consists of 12 residues. Primers for the PCR totalled 60 Vbeta and 13 Jbeta. Clones were read by immunoSEQ multiplex PCR, and TCRdb kept only the in-frame ones, dropping some. The table shows around 100,000 clones, with 70% to 80% occurring only once. The origin of this receptor is a woman aged 55-69 years in good health and CMV-seropositive. The material sequenced was PBMCs. The rearrangement links TRBV28 to TRBJ1-6, with no clear D. DNA of the CDR3: TGTGCCAGCCTCAGTTCCCCCTCACCCCTCCACTTT. Translated: CASLSSPSPLHF. The complete variable domain, with remaining parts taken from reference TRBV28 and TRBJ1-6, reads DVKVTQSSRYLVKRTGEKVFLECVQDMDHENMFWYRQDPGLGLRLIYFSYDVKMKEKGDIPEGYSVSREKKERFSLILESASTNQTSMYLCASLSSPSPLHFGNGTRLTVT.